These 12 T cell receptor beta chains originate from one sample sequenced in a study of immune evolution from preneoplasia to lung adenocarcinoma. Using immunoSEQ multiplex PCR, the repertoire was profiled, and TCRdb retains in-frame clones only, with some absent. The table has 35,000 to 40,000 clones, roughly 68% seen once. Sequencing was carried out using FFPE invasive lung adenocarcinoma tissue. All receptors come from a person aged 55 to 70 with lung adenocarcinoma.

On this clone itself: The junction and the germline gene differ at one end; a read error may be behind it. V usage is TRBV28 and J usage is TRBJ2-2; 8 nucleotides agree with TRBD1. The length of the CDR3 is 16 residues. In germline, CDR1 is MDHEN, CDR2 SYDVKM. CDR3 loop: CASSLGGTGYTGELFF. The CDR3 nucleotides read TGCGCCAGCAGTTTAGGGGGGACAGGCTACACCGGGGAGCTGTTTTTT.

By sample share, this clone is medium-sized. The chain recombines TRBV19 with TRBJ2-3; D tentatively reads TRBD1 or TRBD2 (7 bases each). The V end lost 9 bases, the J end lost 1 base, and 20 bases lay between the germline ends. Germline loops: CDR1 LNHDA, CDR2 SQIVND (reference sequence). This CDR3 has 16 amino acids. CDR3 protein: CASLGGTALGTDTQYF. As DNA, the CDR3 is TGTGCCAGCCTCGGGGGGACAGCCTTGGGCACAGATACGCAGTATTTT.

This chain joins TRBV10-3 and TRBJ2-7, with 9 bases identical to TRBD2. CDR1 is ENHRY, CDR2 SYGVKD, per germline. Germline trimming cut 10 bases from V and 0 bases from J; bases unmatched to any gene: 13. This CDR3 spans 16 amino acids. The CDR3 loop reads CASRRPGTSSSYEQYF. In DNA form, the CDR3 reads TGTGCCAGCAGACGCCCCGGGACTAGCAGCTCCTACGAGCAGTACTTC.

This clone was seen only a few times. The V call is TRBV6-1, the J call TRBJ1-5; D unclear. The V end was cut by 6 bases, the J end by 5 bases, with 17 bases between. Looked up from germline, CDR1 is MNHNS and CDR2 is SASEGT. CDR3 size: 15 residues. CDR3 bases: TGTGCCAGCAGGGGCTTTGACTCAACCCATCAGCCCCAGCATTTT. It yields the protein CASRGFDSTHQPQHF.

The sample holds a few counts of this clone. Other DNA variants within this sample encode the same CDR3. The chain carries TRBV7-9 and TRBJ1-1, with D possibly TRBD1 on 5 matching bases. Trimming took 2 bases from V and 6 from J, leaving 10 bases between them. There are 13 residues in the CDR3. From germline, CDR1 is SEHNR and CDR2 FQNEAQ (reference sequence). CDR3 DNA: TGTGCCAGCAGCTTACAGGGAAGGGCTGAAGCTTTCTTT. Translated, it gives CASSLQGRAEAFF.

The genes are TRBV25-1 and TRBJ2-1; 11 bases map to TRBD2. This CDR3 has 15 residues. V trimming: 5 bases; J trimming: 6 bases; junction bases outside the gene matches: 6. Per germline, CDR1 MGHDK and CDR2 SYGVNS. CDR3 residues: CASSPRLAGTNEQFF. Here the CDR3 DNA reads TGTGCCAGCAGTCCCCGACTAGCGGGGACCAATGAGCAGTTCTTC. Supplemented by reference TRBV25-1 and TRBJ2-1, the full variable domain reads EADIYQTPRYLVIGTGKKITLECSQTMGHDKMYWYQQDPGMELHLIHYSYGVNSTEKGDLSSESTVSRIRTEHFPLTLESARPSHTSQYLCASSPRLAGTNEQFFGPGTRLTVL.

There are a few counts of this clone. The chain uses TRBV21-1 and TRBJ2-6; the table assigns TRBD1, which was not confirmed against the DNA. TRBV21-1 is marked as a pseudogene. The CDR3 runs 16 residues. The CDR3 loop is CARGTGGVSGANVLTF. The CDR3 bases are TGTGCCAGAGGGACAGGGGGCGTCTCTGGGGCCAACGTCCTGACTTTC.

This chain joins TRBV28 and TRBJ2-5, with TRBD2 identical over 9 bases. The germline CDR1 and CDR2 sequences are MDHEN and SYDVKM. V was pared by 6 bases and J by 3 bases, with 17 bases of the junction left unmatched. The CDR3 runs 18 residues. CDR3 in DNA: TGTGCCAGCAGAATGCTCAGCGGGAGGTCCGGGGGTAAAGAGACCCAGTACTTC. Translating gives CASRMLSGRSGGKETQYF.

The CDR3: CASSPAPRRGASGNTIYF. DNA for the CDR3: TGTGCCAGCTCACCTGCCCCTCGACGGGGAGCTTCTGGAAACACCATATATTTT. This chain links TRBV18 with TRBJ1-3; D is uncertain. The V end lost 3 bases, the J end lost 1 base, and 19 bases lay between the germline ends. Germline V gene lookup returns CDR1 KGHSH and CDR2 LQKENI. CDR3 length equals 18 residues.

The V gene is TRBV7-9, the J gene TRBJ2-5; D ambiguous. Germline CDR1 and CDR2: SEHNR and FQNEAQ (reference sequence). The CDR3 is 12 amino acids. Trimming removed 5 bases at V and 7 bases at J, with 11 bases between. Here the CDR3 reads CASSPSDVTQYF. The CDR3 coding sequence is TGTGCCAGCAGCCCAAGCGATGTGACCCAGTACTTC.

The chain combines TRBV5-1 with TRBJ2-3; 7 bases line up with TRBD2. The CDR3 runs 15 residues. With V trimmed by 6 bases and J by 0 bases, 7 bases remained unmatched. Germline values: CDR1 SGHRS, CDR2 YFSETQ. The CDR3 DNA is TGCGCCAGCACCCGCGGGGGAGGGAGCACAGATACGCAGTATTTT. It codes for CASTRGGGSTDTQYF.

The CDR3 nucleotides read TGTGCCAGCCCGATGGGGGGTACTGCGAACACCGGGGAGCTGTTTTTT. Its translation: CASPMGGTANTGELFF. The J gene is TRBJ2-2, the V gene TRBV18, with a possible D match to TRBD2 (6 bases). Germline V lookup: CDR1 KGHSH, CDR2 LQKENI. The germline V and J ends were trimmed by 8 bases and 0 bases, with 16 bases remaining between them. This CDR3 is built from 16 residues.